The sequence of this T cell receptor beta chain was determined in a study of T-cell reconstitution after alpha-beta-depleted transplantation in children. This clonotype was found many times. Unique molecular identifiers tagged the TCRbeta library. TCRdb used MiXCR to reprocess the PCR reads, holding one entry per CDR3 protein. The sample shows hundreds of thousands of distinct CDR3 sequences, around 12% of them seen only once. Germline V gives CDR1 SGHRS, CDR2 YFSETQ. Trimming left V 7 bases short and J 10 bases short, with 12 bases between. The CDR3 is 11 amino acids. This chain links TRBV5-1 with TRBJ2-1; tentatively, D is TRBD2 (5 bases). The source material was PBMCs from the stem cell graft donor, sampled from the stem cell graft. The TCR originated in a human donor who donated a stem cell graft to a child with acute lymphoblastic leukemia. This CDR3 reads CASGTTGEQFF. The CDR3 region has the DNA TGCGCCAGCGGAACCACGGGGGAGCAGTTCTTC.